Below, one TCR beta chain is given with its context. The antigen this receptor binds is unknown. Within one base of it there is no much larger clone, and no base qualities were kept. Trimming at the junction amounts to 4 bases on V and 1 base on J, and the germline ends lie 15 bases apart. Spanning cysteine to phenylalanine, the CDR3 consists of 16 amino acids. Of all the DNA, just the CDR3 is kept, 48 bases in frame from base 1. CDR1 and CDR2, per the germline V gene, are MNHEY and SVGAGI. The sample comes from a study of cytomegalovirus exposure and HLA in healthy donors (dated by TCRdb to 2016 to 2017). Background for the entire study: According to a later analysis, one platform produced both the roughly 130 validation repertoires and the 550 to 800 repertoires of the first cohort. The study aimed to test whether cataloging public T cell receptors could reveal signatures of past pathogen exposure. Along with the roughly 670-subject first cohort, a separate validation cohort of roughly 110 different subjects was used. To predict cytomegalovirus infection status, the study combined high-throughput TCR immunosequencing, statistical association of individual TCRs with disease status, and machine learning. The full study reports these points: It was suggested by the authors that the approach could potentially be generalized to other disease states and immunological phenotypes. Of the cluster scores, about 94% were above 0 in a later analysis, which found that TCRs clustered in the first cohort also tended to co-occur in the 130 or so validation repertoires. In both the original and validation cohorts, the classifier was reported to diagnose cytomegalovirus status with high specificity and sensitivity. All 120 or so repertoires were used to score co-occurrence in the validation cohort in a later analysis, because that analysis had no HLA typing for the cohort. While some public TCRs were present in many individuals, most TCR sequences turned up only very rarely across donors. A total of 150 or so TCR beta chains were listed by the study as associated with cytomegalovirus. A few of the identified cytomegalovirus-associated TCR beta chains were confirmed in vitro to be specific for cytomegalovirus antigens.

Libraries came from the immunoSEQ multiplex PCR assay. The study's own analysis went as follows. A statistical classification framework was built for diagnosing cytomegalovirus status from the catalog of TCR beta chain sequences. TCRdb mirrors the immuneACCESS table, restricted to in-frame sequences. Some clones are absent from its copies; in checked studies, under half trace to an unresolved V gene, and the reason for the others is unknown. V, J and clone size reflect that table, while D and trimming were determined from the DNA. In all, the sample holds more than 250,000 clones, and roughly 87% of those were seen once. The ten largest make up just over 3% of the sample. The donors belonged to the validation cohort of about 120 subjects, which was separate from the roughly 670-subject first cohort.

The source of this sequence is a woman aged 25-40 years in good health and CMV-seronegative. The V and J segments used are TRBV6-5 and TRBJ2-3; perhaps TRBD1 is the D gene, with 5 bases matching. Material: PBMCs. Read as DNA, the sequence is TGTGCCAGCAGTTTCGGAGACAGTTTCGGCACAGATACGCAGTATTTT. It translates as CASSFGDSFGTDTQYF.